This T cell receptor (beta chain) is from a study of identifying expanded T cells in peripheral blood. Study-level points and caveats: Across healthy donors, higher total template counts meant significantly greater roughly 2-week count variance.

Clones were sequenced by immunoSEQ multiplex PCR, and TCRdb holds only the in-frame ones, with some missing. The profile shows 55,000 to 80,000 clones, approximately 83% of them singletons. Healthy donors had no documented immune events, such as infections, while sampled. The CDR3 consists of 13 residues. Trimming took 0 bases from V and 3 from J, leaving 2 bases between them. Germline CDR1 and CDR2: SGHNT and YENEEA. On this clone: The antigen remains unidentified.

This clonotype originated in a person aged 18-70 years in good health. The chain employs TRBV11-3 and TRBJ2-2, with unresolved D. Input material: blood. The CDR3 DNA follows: TGTGCCAGCAGCTTAGACCACACCGGGGAGCTGTTTTTT. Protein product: CASSLDHTGELFF.